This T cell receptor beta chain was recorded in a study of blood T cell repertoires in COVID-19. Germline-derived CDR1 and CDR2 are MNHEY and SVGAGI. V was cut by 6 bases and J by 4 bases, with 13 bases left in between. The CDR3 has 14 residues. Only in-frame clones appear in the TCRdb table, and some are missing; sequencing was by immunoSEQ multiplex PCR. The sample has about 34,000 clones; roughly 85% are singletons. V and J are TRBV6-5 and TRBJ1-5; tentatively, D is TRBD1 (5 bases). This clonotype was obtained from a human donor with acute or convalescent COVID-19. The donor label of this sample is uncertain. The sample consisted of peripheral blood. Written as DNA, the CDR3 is TGTGCCAGCAGCGCGACAGTGGGAAATCAGCCCCAGCATTTT. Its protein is CASSATVGNQPQHF.